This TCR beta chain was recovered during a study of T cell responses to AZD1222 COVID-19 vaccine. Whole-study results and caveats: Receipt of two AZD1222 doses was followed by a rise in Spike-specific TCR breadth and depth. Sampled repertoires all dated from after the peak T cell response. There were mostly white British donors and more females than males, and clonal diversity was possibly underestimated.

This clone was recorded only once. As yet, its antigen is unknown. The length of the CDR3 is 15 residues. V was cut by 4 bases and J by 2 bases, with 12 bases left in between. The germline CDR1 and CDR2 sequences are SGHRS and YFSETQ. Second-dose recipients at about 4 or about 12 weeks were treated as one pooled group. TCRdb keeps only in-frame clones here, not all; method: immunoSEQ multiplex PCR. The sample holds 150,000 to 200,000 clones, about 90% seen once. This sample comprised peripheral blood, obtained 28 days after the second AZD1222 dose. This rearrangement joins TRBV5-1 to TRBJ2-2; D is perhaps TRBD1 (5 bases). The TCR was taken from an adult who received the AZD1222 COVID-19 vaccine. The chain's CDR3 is CASSLDTPNTGELFF. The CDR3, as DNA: TGCGCCAGCAGCCTGGACACCCCCAACACCGGGGAGCTGTTTTTT.